Listed below are T cell receptor beta chains from one sample, sequenced in a study of shared clonotypes between healthy human individuals. TCRdb's table, derived via immunoSEQ multiplex PCR, lists solely in-frame clones and lacks some. The data contain under 1,900,000 clones, approximately 98.5% of them singletons. The sample consisted of naive CD4+ T cells sorted from blood. These receptors were collected from a man under 40 in good health. The CDR3 runs from the conserved cysteine through the conserved F or W. D genes are given only for firm matches. The size entry is marked missing in some rows and otherwise reads once, few, many or a size class.

TRBV18	NA	NA	TRBJ2-5	CASSQSTVQETQYF	TGTGCCAGCTCACAATCTACGGTTCAAGAGACCCAGTACTTC
TRBV5-5	NA	once	TRBJ1-2	CASSSRGGSYGYTF	TGTGCCAGCAGCTCCAGGGGCGGGAGCTATGGCTACACCTTC
TRBV6-1	TRBD2	NA	TRBJ2-3	CASRKLAGGVDTQYF	TGTGCCAGCAGAAAACTAGCGGGAGGTGTAGATACGCAGTATTTT
TRBV5-1	TRBD1	once	TRBJ2-2	CASSLSTGGYAGELFF	TGCGCCAGCAGCTTATCTACAGGGGGGTACGCCGGGGAGCTGTTTTTT
TRBV19	NA	once	TRBJ1-3	CASSIPGGGNTIYF	TGTGCCAGTAGTATCCCTGGGGGCGGAAACACCATATATTTT
TRBV4-3	NA	once	TRBJ1-1	CASSQGVSPRTEAFF	TGCGCCAGCAGCCAAGGTGTCTCACCGCGGACTGAAGCTTTCTTT
TRBV5-1	TRBD2	NA	TRBJ2-1	CASSLKLAGVNEQFF	TGCGCCAGCAGCTTGAAACTAGCGGGAGTCAATGAGCAGTTCTTC
TRBV10-1	NA	once	TRBJ2-3	CASSAIRGLRGDTQYF	TGCGCCAGCAGTGCAATCCGGGGTTTGAGGGGTGATACGCAGTATTTT
TRBV11-3	NA	NA	TRBJ2-7	CASSLLAGSYEQYF	TGTGCCAGCAGCTTACTCGCCGGGTCCTACGAGCAGTACTTC
TRBV5-1	NA	NA	TRBJ1-2	CASSLEGRFGYTF	TGCGCCAGCAGCTTGGAGGGGAGGTTTGGCTACACCTTC
TRBV5-4	TRBD1	NA	TRBJ2-5	CASSQGQGGLMETQYF	TGTGCCAGCAGTCAAGGACAGGGGGGGCTTATGGAGACCCAGTACTTC
TRBV6-1	NA	NA	TRBJ2-1	CASSVTDRYNEQFF	TGTGCCAGCAGTGTCACAGATCGTTACAATGAGCAGTTCTTC
TRBV7-8	NA	NA	TRBJ1-1	CASSLVQGGAAFF	TGTGCCAGCAGCTTGGTCCAGGGCGGAGCAGCTTTCTTT
TRBV18	TRBD1	NA	TRBJ2-7	CASSFGTGVAGREQYF	TGTGCCAGCTCATTCGGGACAGGGGTGGCGGGCAGAGAGCAGTACTTC
TRBV6-6	NA	once	TRBJ2-1	CASHRGIYNEQFF	TGTGCCAGCCACCGGGGGATCTACAATGAGCAGTTCTTC
TRBV28	NA	NA	TRBJ1-3	CASKARTWRTSGNTIYF	TGTGCCAGCAAGGCCAGGACTTGGAGAACCTCTGGAAACACCATATATTTT
TRBV15	TRBD2	NA	TRBJ2-6	CATSRDVAGRGANVLTF	TGTGCCACCAGCAGAGATGTTGCCGGGAGGGGGGCCAACGTCCTGACTTTC
TRBV7-3	TRBD1	NA	TRBJ2-6	CASSSFPDRGLGTYGANVLTF	TGTGCCAGCAGCTCATTCCCGGACAGGGGTTTAGGGACTTATGGGGCCAACGTCCTGACTTTC
TRBV11-2	TRBD2	NA	TRBJ2-2	CASSPGLAWAGELFF	TGTGCCAGCAGCCCGGGACTAGCGTGGGCCGGGGAGCTGTTTTTT
TRBV19	NA	NA	TRBJ2-3	CASSRITGAEDTQYF	TGTGCCAGTAGTAGGATCACGGGAGCGGAGGATACGCAGTATTTT
TRBV7-6	NA	NA	TRBJ2-2	CASSLASPGELFF	TGTGCCAGCAGCTTAGCCTCCCCCGGGGAGCTGTTTTTT
TRBV19	TRBD2	NA	TRBJ2-2	CASSPRGRANTGELFF	TGTGCCAGTAGTCCCCGGGGGAGGGCTAACACCGGGGAGCTGTTTTTT
TRBV7-8	TRBD1	NA	TRBJ2-2	CASTRTGVSTGELFF	TGTGCCAGCACCAGGACAGGGGTTTCCACCGGGGAGCTGTTTTTT
TRBV15	TRBD1	NA	TRBJ2-7	CATSLDRGTSYEQYF	TGTGCCACCAGCCTGGACAGGGGGACTTCCTACGAGCAGTACTTC
TRBV9	TRBD2	NA	TRBJ2-1	CASSVGVSGNNEQFF	TGTGCCAGCAGCGTAGGTGTTAGCGGGAACAATGAGCAGTTCTTC
TRBV5-1	NA	NA	TRBJ1-1	CASSFQGSTEAFF	TGCGCCAGCAGCTTCCAAGGGAGCACTGAAGCTTTCTTT
TRBV27	TRBD1	NA	TRBJ2-1	CASSLPTGVFKFF	TGTGCCAGCAGTTTACCGACAGGGGTTTTTAAGTTCTTC
TRBV7-9	TRBD2	NA	TRBJ2-7	CASSLAWREDYEQYF	TGTGCCAGCAGCTTAGCCTGGCGGGAGGACTACGAGCAGTACTTC
TRBV6-1	TRBD1	NA	TRBJ2-5	CASNLDRGTETQYF	TGTGCCAGCAACCTAGACAGGGGAACAGAGACCCAGTACTTC
TRBV27	TRBD1	NA	TRBJ2-7	CASRLGQGRRYEQYF	TGTGCCAGCAGACTCGGACAGGGGCGTAGATACGAGCAGTACTTC
TRBV6-1	NA	NA	TRBJ2-5	CASSEWSRGRGETQYF	TGTGCCAGCAGTGAATGGAGCCGGGGCCGAGGGGAGACCCAGTACTTC
TRBV25-1	NA	NA	TRBJ1-4	CASRQTNEKLFF	TGTGCCAGCAGACAGACGAATGAAAAACTGTTTTTT
TRBV29-1	NA	NA	TRBJ2-5	CSVGQPGETQYF	TGCAGCGTTGGGCAGCCCGGGGAGACCCAGTACTTC
TRBV27	NA	once	TRBJ1-2	CASRGPLANYGYTF	TGTGCCAGCAGGGGACCTTTAGCTAACTATGGCTACACCTTC
TRBV28	NA	NA	TRBJ2-7	CASKTVGTYEQYF	TGTGCCAGCAAGACAGTGGGTACCTACGAGCAGTACTTC
TRBV2	NA	once	TRBJ2-7	CASSDPEGGGLYEQYF	TGTGCCAGCAGTGACCCCGAAGGGGGAGGGTTGTACGAGCAGTACTTC
TRBV6-1	NA	NA	TRBJ1-5	CASSGSRNQPQHF	TGTGCCAGCAGTGGAAGCAGGAATCAGCCCCAGCATTTT
TRBV30	NA	NA	TRBJ1-2	CAWSQAGYTF	TGTGCCTGGAGCCAGGCCGGCTACACCTTC